The source of this T cell receptor (beta chain) is a study of T-cell memory formation after mild COVID-19. About the study: Largely, the TCR clusters proved donor specific. General study results and limits: Certain responding clones were present in pre-infection memory, suggesting participation of cross-reactive memory. Mostly located in CM and EM were contracting CD4+ clones, with contracting CD8+ clones located in EMRA.

With 2 bases removed from V and 3 bases from J, the gap between germline ends came to 11 bases. The V gene's germline CDR1 is SQVTM and CDR2 ANQGSEA. CDR3 length equals 14 residues. Constant-segment primers were used for 5'RACE, and the resulting TCR alpha and TCR beta cDNA libraries carried sample barcodes and UMIs. One entry per CDR3 protein results from TCRdb running MiXCR on the 5' RACE reads. The sample carries 410,000 or so distinct CDR3 sequences, less than 25% recorded once. Concerning this clonotype itself: Antigen unknown.

The specimen was PBMCs or a T cell subset sorted from them (not recorded which). The clonotype comes from an adult woman who had mild COVID-19 (a few samples of this study predate the infection). Cell type and time point are not known. The rearrangement links TRBV29-1 to TRBJ1-3; D ambiguous. CDR3 in DNA: TGCAGCGTTGAACTGGGCCTCGGTGGAAACACCATATATTTT. Protein: CSVELGLGGNTIYF.